Listed here are 23 T cell receptor beta chains from one sample, sequenced in a study of cytomegalovirus exposure and HLA in healthy donors. Sequencing was performed with immunoSEQ multiplex PCR; in TCRdb, only in-frame clones are kept and a portion is missing. The repertoire holds 30,000 to 40,000 clones, with 90% to 95% as singletons. Specimen: PBMCs. These receptors all come from a man younger than 35 in good health and CMV-seronegative.

In DNA, the CDR3 is TGTGCCAGCAGAACGAATTTCGGTGCGGGAGGCCAGAAGGGAAACACCATATATTTT. Protein product: CASRTNFGAGGQKGNTIYF. V usage is TRBV2 and J usage is TRBJ1-3; D unresolved. The CDR3 is 19 amino acids. Trimming removed 6 bases from V and 4 bases from J, with 28 bases in between. In germline, CDR1 is SNHLY, CDR2 FYNNEI.

The chain is built from TRBV6-6 and TRBJ2-1, with D maybe TRBD2 (5 bases). V lost 2 bases and J lost 3, with 8 bases in between. Per germline, CDR1 MNHNY and CDR2 SVGAGI (reference sequence). CDR3 length equals 14 residues. This CDR3 is CASSYGGDYNEQFF. As DNA, the CDR3 is TGTGCCAGCAGTTACGGAGGAGACTACAATGAGCAGTTCTTC.

The chain links TRBV6-6 to TRBJ1-4, with TRBD1 identical over 11 bases. Per the germline V gene, CDR1 is MNHNY and CDR2 is SVGAGI (reference sequence). This CDR3 is built from 15 residues. Losses at the gene ends were 6 bases for V and 7 bases for J; bases not matched to a gene: 7. The CDR3 region has the DNA TGTGCCAGCAGCAAACCGGGACAGGGGGTTGAAAAACTGTTTTTT. It codes for CASSKPGQGVEKLFF.

The rearrangement uses TRBV6-5 and TRBJ2-7; 8 nucleotides match TRBD1. V shed 5 bases, J shed 2 bases, and the junction held 8 bases outside the gene matches. The CDR3 contains 15 residues. Germline CDR1 reads MNHEY; CDR2 reads SVGAGI. CDR3 DNA: TGTGCCAGCAGTATCGGACAGGGAGCTCCCTACGAGCAGTACTTC. Translating it yields CASSIGQGAPYEQYF.

The gene calls are TRBV11-1 and TRBJ2-2; 11 bases fit TRBD2. The germline V gene has CDR1 SGHAT and CDR2 FQDESV (reference sequence). The CDR3 runs 15 residues. V lost 5 bases and J lost 4; bases outside the gene matches: 3. CDR3 DNA sequence: TGTGCCAGCAGCATGGGACTAGCGGTCACCGGGGAGCTGTTTTTT. Protein sequence: CASSMGLAVTGELFF.

The CDR3 DNA sequence: TGTGCCAGCAGCTTGGCGTCGGATTCACCCCTCCACTTT. As protein: CASSLASDSPLHF. The chain links TRBV5-5 to TRBJ1-6; no definite D call. Germline CDR1 reads SGHKS; CDR2 reads YYEKEE (reference sequence). The CDR3 is 13 amino acids. V shed 0 bases and J shed 8 bases, with 6 bases lying between them.

This clone was seen only a few times. DNA for the CDR3: TGTGCCAATGGACAGGGGAATCAGCCCCAGCATTTT. This sequence encodes CANGQGNQPQHF. The chain couples TRBV6-1 to TRBJ1-5; 9 nucleotides align to TRBD1. The germline V gene encodes CDR1 MNHNS and CDR2 SASEGT. V lost 10 bases, J lost 4 bases, and 2 bases stayed unmatched. The CDR3 sequence is 12 residues long.

This sequence joins TRBV7-3 and TRBJ2-7; possible D gene TRBD1, 6 bases. Germline-derived CDR1 and CDR2 are SGHTA and FQGTGA. The CDR3 contains 15 residues. Between the trimmed V and J ends, which lost 5 bases and 6 bases, there was a span of 20 bases. CDR3: CASSLWGQGSSEQYF. DNA of the CDR3: TGTGCCAGCAGCCTGTGGGGGCAGGGGAGCTCCGAGCAGTACTTC.

This chain uses TRBV30 with TRBJ2-3; 9 bases agree with TRBD1. The CDR3 consists of 15 residues. After removal of 4 bases from V and 2 bases from J, the junction contained 7 bases not matched to a gene. Germline assignment: CDR1 GTSNPN and CDR2 SVGIG (reference sequence). The CDR3 region is CAWTYGTGTTDTQYF. DNA of the CDR3: TGTGCCTGGACCTATGGGACAGGGACCACAGATACGCAGTATTTT.

V and J are TRBV5-1 and TRBJ2-5, with 9 bases aligning to TRBD2. CDR3 length: 15 residues. The germline CDR1 and CDR2 sequences are SGHRS and YFSETQ. The junction had 6 bases not matched to a gene; V was cut back by 2 bases and J by 4 bases. The CDR3 protein is CASSLRATSGETQYF. The CDR3 coding sequence is TGCGCCAGCAGCTTACGGGCGACTAGCGGAGAGACCCAGTACTTC.

V gene TRBV2 combines with J gene TRBJ1-4; 9 bases fit TRBD1. This CDR3 is 15 amino acids long. CDR1 is SNHLY and CDR2 is FYNNEI in the germline V gene. The V gene end was trimmed by 1 base and the J gene end by 7 bases; junction bases not matched to a gene: 4. CDR3 DNA sequence: TGTGCCAGCAGTGAAGGGACAGGGGCGGGTGAAAAACTGTTTTTT. Protein sequence: CASSEGTGAGEKLFF.

J is TRBJ2-3 and V is TRBV10-3; the match to TRBD1 covers 9 bases. Trimming cost V 10 bases and J 2 bases; bases outside gene matches: 7. Germline loops: CDR1 ENHRY, CDR2 SYGVKD. There are 14 residues in the CDR3. Here the CDR3 DNA reads TGTGCCACCACAGGGGGCGTCATCACAGATACGCAGTATTTT. As protein: CATTGGVITDTQYF.

The V gene is TRBV7-9, the J gene TRBJ2-1, with TRBD2 identical over 11 bases. This CDR3 is built from 14 residues. Germline V lookup: CDR1 SEHNR, CDR2 FQNEAQ (reference sequence). Unmatched junction bases numbered 2, after V lost 5 bases and J lost 5 bases. The CDR3 DNA reads TGTGCCAGCAGCACTAGCGGGGGAAACAATGAGCAGTTCTTC. It encodes CASSTSGGNNEQFF.

The J gene is TRBJ1-1, the V gene TRBV19, with unresolved D. The germline V gene has CDR1 LNHDA and CDR2 SQIVND (reference sequence). The CDR3 spans 12 residues. Trimming stripped 10 bases from V and 6 bases from J, with 15 bases between. CDR3 coding DNA: TGTGCCACCCGACGGACTGGGTCTGAAGCTTTCTTT. Residues: CATRRTGSEAFF.

On this clone: At one end the junction does not follow the germline gene, possibly because of a read error. CDR3 nucleotide sequence: TGTGCCAGCAGTCTATCGGGAGGGACGAATCAGCCCCAGCATTTT. It codes for CASSLSGGTNQPQHF. This rearrangement joins TRBV27 to TRBJ1-5, with TRBD1 as a possible D gene (5 bases). This CDR3 has 15 amino acids. Germline loops: CDR1 MNHEY, CDR2 SMNVEV (reference sequence).

CDR3 nucleotides: TGTGCCAGCAGTTTATTACCCCCCGGGGGGGAGGGCCTGAGGGAAGAGACCCAGTACTTC. It specifies CASSLLPPGGEGLREETQYF. The V and J genes are TRBV28 and TRBJ2-5; TRBD2 agrees at 8 bases. CDR3 size: 20 residues. V lost 1 base, J lost 3 bases, and 19 bases stayed unmatched. Germline CDR1 MDHEN, CDR2 SYDVKM. Together with reference TRBV28 and TRBJ2-5, the CDR3 gives the full variable domain: DVKVTQSSRYLVKRTGEKVFLECVQDMDHENMFWYRQDPGLGLRLIYFSYDVKMKEKGDIPEGYSVSREKKERFSLILESASTNQTSMYLCASSLLPPGGEGLREETQYFGPGTRLLVL.

The chain uses TRBV27 and TRBJ2-7; D perhaps matches TRBD1 (6 bases). Per the germline V gene, CDR1 is MNHEY and CDR2 is SMNVEV (reference sequence). The CDR3 contains 14 residues. With 3 bases removed from V and 0 bases from J, the gap between germline ends came to 9 bases. As DNA, the CDR3 is TGTGCCAGCAGTTTGGGGGCAGGCTCCTACGAGCAGTACTTC. Its protein is CASSLGAGSYEQYF.

The chain has TRBV13 and TRBJ2-3; TRBD2 might be the D (5 bases). Trimming pared 6 bases from V and 0 bases from J, leaving 16 bases between. The CDR3 runs to 16 residues. Per the germline V gene, CDR1 is PRHDT and CDR2 is FYEKMQ (reference sequence). This CDR3 is CASRPLAQSSTDTQYF. CDR3 nucleotide sequence: TGTGCCAGCAGACCCCTAGCACAGTCTAGCACAGATACGCAGTATTTT.

The J gene is TRBJ2-1, the V gene TRBV6-5; 7 nucleotides align to TRBD1. CDR3 length equals 14 residues. The trim removed 2 bases at V and 7 bases at J, leaving 5 bases unmatched. The germline CDR1 and CDR2 sequences are MNHEY and SVGAGI. The CDR3 sequence: CASSYDRVSNEQFF. DNA of the CDR3: TGTGCCAGCAGTTACGACAGGGTATCAAATGAGCAGTTCTTC.

The chain recombines TRBV6-4 with TRBJ2-2, with 8 positions matching TRBD2. Trimming cost V 2 bases and J 1 base; bases outside gene matches: 0. This CDR3 has 15 amino acids. CDR1 and CDR2 from the germline V gene are MRHNA and SNTAGT. CDR3: CASSDSGGNTGELFF. CDR3 DNA sequence: TGTGCCAGCAGTGACAGCGGGGGGAACACCGGGGAGCTGTTTTTT.

The rearrangement links TRBV6-5 to TRBJ2-1; 9 bases are shared with TRBD1. V dropped 10 bases and J dropped 8; count of bases not matched to a gene: 12. The germline V gene encodes CDR1 MNHEY and CDR2 SVGAGI. CDR3 length equals 14 residues. Here the CDR3 DNA reads TGTGCCAAGGTACAGGGGGCGCGGTCAGATGAGCAGTTCTTC. Residues: CAKVQGARSDEQFF.

The rearrangement links TRBV10-3 to TRBJ2-5, with TRBD1 identical over 7 bases. CDR1 ENHRY and CDR2 SYGVKD come from the germline V gene. The CDR3 runs 14 residues. J lost 4 bases, V lost 3 bases, and 5 bases had no gene match. DNA for the CDR3: TGTGCCATCAGTGACAGGGGGACCATAGAGACCCAGTACTTC. Protein: CAISDRGTIETQYF.

The rearrangement joins TRBV27 to TRBJ1-1; D is perhaps TRBD1 (5 bases). Germline V lookup: CDR1 MNHEY, CDR2 SMNVEV (reference sequence). V lost 0 bases, J lost 4 bases, and 9 bases lay in between. The CDR3 is 14 residues long. CDR3 in amino acids: CASSLSRVGTEAFF. The CDR3 region has the DNA TGTGCCAGCAGTTTATCCAGGGTCGGCACTGAAGCTTTCTTT.